One TCR beta chain is described in this entry. Its antigen remains unidentified. Clones were read by immunoSEQ multiplex PCR, and TCRdb kept only the in-frame ones, dropping some. The sample lists 150,000 to 200,000 clones, roughly three quarters occurring once. This CDR3 has 14 amino acids. Germline V gene sequence: CDR1 SGHAT, CDR2 FQNNGV. Trimming took off 4 bases at V and 7 bases at J, with 13 bases between the two ends. The data were obtained in a study of cytomegalovirus exposure and HLA in healthy donors. The wider study: The 120 validation repertoires and the 650 to 850 first-cohort repertoires shared a platform, a later analysis reported. Notes on the study in general: Researchers counted around 160 TCR beta chains as cytomegalovirus-associated. A classifier reportedly called cytomegalovirus status with high sensitivity and specificity.

Sequencing was carried out using PBMCs. This receptor was identified in a woman in her 30s in good health and CMV-seronegative. The chain has TRBV11-2 and TRBJ2-2, with a possible D match to TRBD1 (6 bases). CDR3 residues: CASSWNRVGGELFF. In DNA, the CDR3 is TGTGCCAGCAGCTGGAACAGGGTGGGCGGGGAGCTGTTTTTT.